This entry is about one T cell receptor beta chain. As yet, its antigen is unknown. This record belongs to a study of T cell responses to AZD1222 COVID-19 vaccine. Study findings and constraints: Baseline serostatus was positive in only six AZD1222 recipients.

The repertoire was sequenced with immunoSEQ multiplex PCR; TCRdb's copy has only in-frame clones and lacks some. The table has approximately 140,000 clones, more than 75% seen once. Trimming stripped 1 base from V and 2 bases from J, with 12 bases between. Germline values: CDR1 SGHVS, CDR2 FNYEAQ. The CDR3 is 16 residues long. The sample consisted of peripheral blood, taken on day 0 of AZD1222 vaccination. The V gene is TRBV7-6, the J gene TRBJ1-3, with a tentative D call TRBD1 (5 bases). This TCR was recovered from an adult in good health. The CDR3 nucleotides read TGTGCCAGCAGCTTAGTCCAGGGACTAACTGGAAACACCATATATTTT. Translating it yields CASSLVQGLTGNTIYF. Looking up the rest from reference TRBV7-6 and TRBJ1-3 gives the full variable domain: GAGVSQSPRYKVTKRGQDVALRCDPISGHVSLYWYRQALGQGPEFLTYFNYEAQQDKSGLPNDRFSAERPEGSISTLTIQRTEQRDSAMYRCASSLVQGLTGNTIYFGEGSWLTVV.